This T cell receptor (beta chain) comes out of a study of T cell changes during pregnancy in multiple sclerosis (dated by TCRdb to the late 2010s). Study-wide context: In women with multiple sclerosis, the researchers looked at how the T cell repertoire shifted as pregnancy progressed.

To prepare the library, the immunoSEQ multiplex PCR assay was applied. What TCRdb holds here is the immuneACCESS table cut down to in-frame rearrangements. Part of the clones is not present; checked against another copy, under half of the missing clones reflect an unresolved V gene, and the others are unexplained. This sample holds about 75,000 clones; 89% were observed only once. The ten largest clones take up over 0.7% of the sample. Trimming takes 2 bases from V and 6 bases from J, and the germline ends sit 15 bases apart. The CDR3 starts with the cysteine, ends with the phenylalanine, and has 14 residues. Here the CDR3 DNA is all that survives: 42 bases in frame from base 1. The germline V gene encodes CDR1 SGHDT and CDR2 YYEEEE. This clone was seen just once. Its antigen is still unknown. No much larger clone exists at a distance of one base, and base qualities are not known.

Rearrangement joined TRBV5-6 to TRBJ2-7, and TRBD1 may be the D gene, going by 5 matching bases. Sequenced here: peripheral blood, sampled in the first trimester of pregnancy. The sequence derives from a female donor in good health, enrolled as a control in a pregnancy study. The CDR3 region: CASSFAGYRGEQYF. The bases read TGTGCCAGCAGCTTCGCAGGGTATAGGGGCGAGCAGTACTTC.